These 27 T cell receptor beta chains share one sample of origin, sequenced in a study of beta chain features in type 1 diabetes. Overall study findings and caveats: For Type 1 diabetes patients, all four CD4+ subsets carried TCRB CDR3s that were moderately but significantly shorter.

No antigen has been assigned to these receptors. The investigators reverse transcribed all of the isolated RNA, so they sequenced expressed TCRB transcripts. Using immunoSEQ multiplex PCR, the repertoire was profiled, and TCRdb retains in-frame clones only, with some absent. The table includes about 150,000 clones, about 7.8% detected once. Sequenced input: central memory CD4+ T cells from blood. These receptors were taken from a woman aged 40 to 50 with type 1 diabetes.

This clone was observed at least ten times. This chain uses TRBV5-6 with TRBJ2-7; no definite D call. CDR3 length: 12 amino acids. V was cut by 0 bases and J by 9 bases, with 10 bases left in between. Germline CDR1 is SGHDT and CDR2 is YYEEEE. CDR3 in DNA: TGTGCCAGCAGCTTGGACGTATCGAGGCAGTACTTC. This sequence encodes CASSLDVSRQYF.

The chain recombines TRBV5-1 with TRBJ1-1; D is possibly TRBD1 (5 bases). The length of the CDR3 is 15 residues. The V end was cut by 4 bases, the J end by 10 bases, with 23 bases between. The V gene's germline CDR1 is SGHRS and CDR2 YFSETQ. The CDR3 DNA reads as TGCGCCAGCAGCGAAGCCCCCGGGACTGAGGGGAGAGCTTTCTTT. As protein: CASSEAPGTEGRAFF.

This clone was recorded many times. V gene TRBV5-4 combines with J gene TRBJ2-7, with TRBD2 identical over 9 bases. This CDR3 has 15 amino acids. Germline-derived CDR1 and CDR2 are SGHNT and YYREEE (reference sequence). J gave up 2 bases and V 4 bases, and 7 bases lay outside the gene matches. In DNA, the CDR3 is TGTGCCAGCAGCGCTGGCGGGGGGGAGACCTACGAGCAGTACTTC. It codes for CASSAGGGETYEQYF. The full variable domain, in which reference TRBV5-4 and TRBJ2-7 provide the parts outside the CDR3, is ETGVTQSPTHLIKTRGQQVTLRCSSQSGHNTVSWYQQALGQGPQFIFQYYREEENGRGNFPPRFSGLQFPNYSSELNVNALELDDSALYLCASSAGGGETYEQYFGPGTRLTVT.

The chain uses TRBV14 and TRBJ1-2; no definite D call. This CDR3 spans 16 amino acids. Trimming cost V 0 bases and J 4 bases, with 15 bases left between them. Looked up from germline, CDR1 is SGHDN and CDR2 is FVKESK. The CDR3 region has the DNA TGTGCCAGCAGCCAAGATGGGCGGGGTCGAGGCTATGGCTACACCTTC. This encodes CASSQDGRGRGYGYTF.

This clone showed up just a few times. This chain links TRBV7-2 with TRBJ2-3, with D tentatively TRBD1 (7 bases). CDR3 length: 16 residues. V was cut by 1 base and J by 3 bases, with 14 bases left in between. Germline loops: CDR1 SGHTA, CDR2 FQGNSA. The CDR3 nucleotides read TGTGCCAGCAGCTTAGATGGCAGGGGGGCGACAGATACGCAGTATTTT. It specifies CASSLDGRGATDTQYF. Using reference TRBV7-2 and TRBJ2-3 for the parts outside the CDR3, the full variable domain is GAGVSQSPSNKVTEKGKDVELRCDPISGHTALYWYRQSLGQGLEFLIYFQGNSAPDKSGLPSDRFSAERTGGSVSTLTIQRTQQEDSAVYLCASSLDGRGATDTQYFGPGTRLTVL.

This clone was observed a handful of times. The chain couples TRBV11-2 to TRBJ2-2; D might be TRBD1 (5 bases). Germline CDR1 is SGHAT and CDR2 is FQNNGV. V dropped 5 bases and J dropped 7 bases, with 17 bases sitting between them. CDR3 size: 15 residues. CDR3 protein: CASSTTAGLSGELFF. Written as DNA, the CDR3 is TGTGCCAGCAGCACCACGGCAGGGCTAAGCGGGGAGCTGTTTTTT. Filled out from reference TRBV11-2 and TRBJ2-2, the complete variable domain reads EAGVAQSPRYKIIEKRQSVAFWCNPISGHATLYWYQQILGQGPKLLIQFQNNGVVDDSQLPKDRFSAERLKGVDSTLKIQPAKLEDSAVYLCASSTTAGLSGELFFGEGSRLTVL.

As to this clone: Other DNA sequences within the sample encode an identical CDR3. The chain joins TRBV5-6 to TRBJ1-2, with D uncertain. Germline values: CDR1 SGHDT, CDR2 YYEEEE. V was clipped by 1 base and J by 0 bases, with 7 bases between them. This CDR3 comprises 14 residues. This CDR3 reads CASSLRGANYGYTF. The CDR3, as DNA: TGTGCCAGCAGCTTGCGAGGAGCTAACTATGGCTACACCTTC.

Only a few counts were recorded for this clone. This sequence joins TRBV9 and TRBJ1-1, with 7 bases fitting TRBD1. Germline loops: CDR1 SGDLS, CDR2 YYNGEE. The CDR3 totals 15 residues. V shed 3 bases and J 1 base; nucleotides not matched to a gene: 6. The CDR3 DNA is TGTGCCAGCAGCGGACGGGGGACAGCGAACACTGAAGCTTTCTTT. Amino acids: CASSGRGTANTEAFF.

This chain uses TRBV7-3 with TRBJ2-2, with 9 nucleotides matching TRBD1. The V gene's germline CDR1 is SGHTA and CDR2 FQGTGA. Trimming cost V 5 bases and J 6 bases; bases outside gene matches: 4. The CDR3 has 14 amino acids. CDR3 in amino acids: CASSTGGRAGELFF. CDR3 DNA sequence: TGTGCCAGCAGCACAGGGGGCAGAGCCGGGGAGCTGTTTTTT.

V is TRBV9 and J is TRBJ1-6; no definite D call. Germline V lookup: CDR1 SGDLS, CDR2 YYNGEE. CDR3 length: 13 amino acids. Deletions cut 3 bases from V and 7 bases from J, with 8 bases between. CDR3 region: CASSGNTNSPLHF. The CDR3 nucleotides are TGTGCCAGCAGCGGAAACACGAATTCACCCCTCCACTTT.

This clone was seen more than once but under ten times. This rearrangement joins TRBV29-1 to TRBJ1-1, with 12 positions matching TRBD1. This CDR3 contains 15 residues. After removal of 6 bases from V and 6 bases from J, the junction contained 11 bases not matched to a gene. Germline V gene sequence: CDR1 SQVTM, CDR2 ANQGSEA. CDR3 coding DNA: TGCAGCGTGACCGGGACAGGGGGCTCGGTATCTGAAGCTTTCTTT. Translated: CSVTGTGGSVSEAFF.

This chain joins TRBV9 and TRBJ2-2, with D possibly TRBD2 on 5 matching bases. V lost 4 bases and J lost 4, with 11 bases in between. Germline V gives CDR1 SGDLS, CDR2 YYNGEE. This CDR3 is built from 14 residues. The chain's CDR3 is CASSRGSGTGELFF. DNA for the CDR3: TGTGCCAGCAGCCGGGGTTCCGGCACCGGGGAGCTGTTTTTT.

The CDR3 region is CASSPRGQGGMGNTGELFF. CDR3 sequence (DNA): TGTGCCAGCAGCCCGCGAGGACAGGGTGGTATGGGAAACACCGGGGAGCTGTTTTTT. V usage is TRBV7-8 and J usage is TRBJ2-2, with 8 bases matching TRBD1. The CDR3 covers 19 residues. The trim removed 5 bases at V and 2 bases at J, leaving 16 bases unmatched. The germline V gene encodes CDR1 SGHVS and CDR2 FQNEAQ.

This clone was seen a single time. The rearrangement uses TRBV5-1 and TRBJ1-2; tentative D call: TRBD1 (6 bases). This CDR3 has 16 residues. Deletions cut 1 base from V and 0 bases from J, with 13 bases between. CDR1 SGHRS and CDR2 YFSETQ come from the germline V gene. The CDR3 DNA is TGCGCCAGCAGCTTGAACCGGGACACCTCTAACTATGGCTACACCTTC. Translation: CASSLNRDTSNYGYTF.

The rearrangement joins TRBV28 to TRBJ2-2, with TRBD1 matching 8 bases. V gave up 6 bases and J gave up 0 bases; unmatched junction bases: 3. Germline CDR1 and CDR2: MDHEN and SYDVKM. CDR3 length equals 15 residues. As DNA, the CDR3 is TGTGCCAGCAGAAAGGGACAGGCGAACACCGGGGAGCTGTTTTTT. Its protein is CASRKGQANTGELFF.

The V call is TRBV9, the J call TRBJ2-3; TRBD1 aligns across 9 bases. CDR1 and CDR2 from the germline V gene are SGDLS and YYNGEE. V lost 3 bases and J lost 3; bases outside the gene matches: 2. The CDR3 runs 14 residues. The CDR3 bases are TGTGCCAGCAGCGGGGGACAGGGTACAGATACGCAGTATTTT. Amino acids: CASSGGQGTDTQYF.

This clone was detected ten times or more. The V and J genes are TRBV7-9 and TRBJ1-5; weak D call: TRBD1 (6 bases). CDR1 and CDR2 from the germline V gene are SEHNR and FQNEAQ (reference sequence). The CDR3 is made up of 16 amino acids. V was shortened by 1 base and J by 0 bases, with 10 bases between the two germline ends. The CDR3 protein is CASSLGTASSNQPQHF. The CDR3 bases are TGTGCCAGCAGCTTAGGGACAGCCTCTAGCAATCAGCCCCAGCATTTT.

This chain uses TRBV29-1 with TRBJ1-1; the D gene is possibly TRBD1 (6 bases). The CDR3 covers 13 residues. The ends were cut back, 6 bases at V and 1 base at J, with 12 bases in the middle. CDR1 and CDR2 from the germline V gene are SQVTM and ANQGSEA. CDR3 sequence: CSVKDRRNTEAFF. CDR3 sequence (DNA): TGCAGCGTCAAAGACAGGAGGAACACTGAAGCTTTCTTT.

This clone came up a few times. J is TRBJ2-1 and V is TRBV29-1; 7 bases are shared with TRBD1. Germline-derived CDR1 and CDR2 are SQVTM and ANQGSEA. V was pared by 3 bases and J by 8 bases, with 7 bases of the junction left unmatched. This CDR3 is 13 amino acids long. CDR3 DNA: TGCAGCGTTGATGATCGAGGGGGCGATGAGCAGTTCTTC. Translating it yields CSVDDRGGDEQFF.

The chain is built from TRBV2 and TRBJ2-7; TRBD2 aligns across 8 bases. This CDR3 spans 14 amino acids. The V segment lost 2 bases and the J segment 2 bases; nucleotides outside the gene matches: 2. CDR1 is SNHLY, CDR2 FYNNEI, per germline. The CDR3 bases are TGTGCCAGCAGTGAACGGGGGGGGGCCTACGAGCAGTACTTC. Amino acid sequence: CASSERGGAYEQYF.

Only a few counts were recorded for this clone. The chain is built from TRBV2 and TRBJ1-3; TRBD1 might be the D (6 bases). Germline V gives CDR1 SNHLY, CDR2 FYNNEI. The CDR3 length is 14 residues. The ends were cut back, 5 bases at V and 3 bases at J, with 11 bases in the middle. The CDR3 reads CASSPGVVGNTIYF. CDR3 bases: TGTGCCAGCAGTCCAGGGGTCGTTGGAAACACCATATATTTT. The variable domain in full, completed from reference TRBV2 and TRBJ1-3, reads EPEVTQTPSHQVTQMGQEVILRCVPISNHLYFYWYRQILGQKVEFLVSFYNNEISEKSEIFDDQFSVERPDGSNFTLKIRSTKLEDSAMYFCASSPGVVGNTIYFGEGSWLTVV.

V usage is TRBV27 and J usage is TRBJ2-1; D remains unclear. Between the trimmed V and J ends, which lost 8 bases and 4 bases, there was a span of 15 bases. Germline V gene sequence: CDR1 MNHEY, CDR2 SMNVEV (reference sequence). CDR3 length equals 14 residues. In nucleotides, the CDR3 is TGTGCCAGCTCTGGAGACGTACGATACAATGAGCAGTTCTTC. Protein: CASSGDVRYNEQFF.

This rearrangement joins TRBV28 to TRBJ1-2; D uncertain. Trimming left V 8 bases short and J 3 bases short, with 13 bases between. From germline, CDR1 is MDHEN and CDR2 SYDVKM. The CDR3 spans 13 residues. For the CDR3, the DNA is TGTGCCAGCGGTAAGGCGGTAGACTATGGCTACACCTTC. Translating it yields CASGKAVDYGYTF.

V usage is TRBV10-3 and J usage is TRBJ1-1, with D perhaps matching TRBD1 (5 bases). This CDR3 is 11 amino acids long. The ends were cut back, 11 bases at V and 5 bases at J, with 12 bases in the middle. Germline V CDR1 and CDR2: ENHRY, SYGVKD. This CDR3 is CAAAGDTEAFF. DNA for the CDR3: TGTGCCGCCGCGGGGGATACTGAAGCTTTCTTT.

This clone was observed a handful of times. The V call is TRBV5-6, the J call TRBJ2-3; no reliable D call. CDR1 is SGHDT, CDR2 YYEEEE, per germline. The CDR3 covers 12 residues. V lost 1 base and J 10 bases, leaving 10 bases between the germline ends. The CDR3 region is CASSLSEEPQYF. CDR3 sequence (DNA): TGTGCCAGCAGCTTGTCCGAGGAGCCGCAGTATTTT.

This clone was counted a few times. The chain couples TRBV7-6 to TRBJ2-3, with 7 bases that match TRBD1. The CDR3 is 18 amino acids. Germline values: CDR1 SGHVS, CDR2 FNYEAQ. V trimming: 2 bases; J trimming: 0 bases; junction bases outside the gene matches: 11. The chain's CDR3 is CASSLMSGGRFSTDTQYF. CDR3 nucleotides: TGTGCCAGCAGCTTAATGTCAGGGGGACGATTTAGCACAGATACGCAGTATTTT.

This chain connects TRBV28 to TRBJ1-1; 10 bases align to TRBD1. Germline values: CDR1 MDHEN, CDR2 SYDVKM. After removal of 3 bases from V and 7 bases from J, the junction contained 8 bases not matched to a gene. This CDR3 region has 15 residues. CDR3 loop: CASSFPGTGAGEAFF. In DNA form, the CDR3 reads TGTGCCAGCAGTTTCCCCGGGACAGGGGCCGGTGAAGCTTTCTTT.